This T cell receptor (beta chain) is drawn from a study of blood T cell repertoires in COVID-19. Study-level information: Donors in the United States, Italy and Spain gave samples during acute or convalescent COVID-19.

CDR1 and CDR2 from the germline V gene are SGHTA and FQGNSA. The CDR3 contains 13 residues. Trimming pared 3 bases from V and 2 bases from J, leaving 7 bases between. Assay used: immunoSEQ multiplex PCR; TCRdb lists only in-frame clones, some missing. The sample yields 75,000 to 90,000 clones, 80% seen once. Material: peripheral blood. This rearrangement joins TRBV7-2 to TRBJ2-5; the D gene is possibly TRBD1 (5 bases). This clonotype originated in a woman in her 70s with acute or convalescent COVID-19. This CDR3 reads CASSFTGQETQYF. The CDR3 region has the DNA TGTGCCAGCAGCTTTACAGGTCAAGAGACCCAGTACTTC.